This TCR beta chain was documented in a study of blood T cell repertoires in COVID-19. V was trimmed by 4 bases and J by 5 bases, leaving 10 bases between them. Germline V lookup: CDR1 SGHDT, CDR2 YYEEEE. This CDR3 has 13 amino acids. Measured with immunoSEQ multiplex PCR; TCRdb has only the in-frame clones, and not every one. The sample shows some 350,000 clones, more than 80% of them seen only once. The chain couples TRBV5-6 to TRBJ2-4, with D possibly TRBD1 on 5 matching bases. The material sequenced was PBMCs or T cells enriched from blood (not recorded which). This sequence was found in a young man who had recovered from COVID-19. The CDR3 nucleotides are TGTGCCAGCAGCAGGGGTATGGAAAACATTCAGTACTTC. Translation: CASSRGMENIQYF. Full variable domain (missing parts from reference TRBV5-6 and TRBJ2-4): DAGVTQSPTHLIKTRGQQVTLRCSPKSGHDTVSWYQQALGQGPQFIFQYYEEEERQRGNFPDRFSGHQFPNYSSELNVNALLLGDSALYLCASSRGMENIQYFGAGTRLSVL.